A selection of T cell receptor beta chains follows, all from one sample in a study of cytomegalovirus exposure and HLA in healthy donors. This table comes from immunoSEQ multiplex PCR, and its TCRdb copy is limited to in-frame clones, with some not included. The table includes roughly 190,000 clones, roughly four fifths detected once. The sample taken for sequencing was PBMCs. Every receptor here comes from a woman aged 18 to 35 in good health and CMV-seronegative. Both conserved end residues are part of each CDR3. A D gene is named only where the DNA matches it firmly. Clone size is shown for a subset of rows, as once, few, many or a class of expanded clone.

CASSMGTEATNEKLFF	TGTGCCAGTAGTATGGGAACGGAGGCAACTAATGAAAAACTGTTTTTT	TRBV19	.	.	TRBJ1-4
CASSLGGGLSSYNEQFF	TGTGCCAGCAGCTTAGGGGGGGGACTTAGCTCCTACAATGAGCAGTTCTTC	TRBV7-2	.	TRBD2	TRBJ2-1
CASTLSGANVLTF	TGTGCCAGCACCCTGTCCGGGGCCAACGTCCTGACTTTC	TRBV6-5	.	.	TRBJ2-6
CASSLSAGGGTSGSSSYEQYF	TGTGCCAGCAGTTTAAGCGCCGGTGGCGGGACTAGCGGGTCGAGCTCCTACGAGCAGTACTTC	TRBV28	.	TRBD2	TRBJ2-7
CASSPPGLYEKLFF	TGTGCCAGTAGTCCCCCGGGACTGTATGAAAAACTGTTTTTT	TRBV19	.	.	TRBJ1-4
CASTQGQGHYYEQYF	TGTGCCAGCACCCAAGGACAGGGGCACTACTACGAGCAGTACTTC	TRBV28	.	TRBD1	TRBJ2-7
CASSLGLPGQKNIQYF	TGTGCCAGCAGCTTAGGATTACCGGGACAGAAAAACATTCAGTACTTC	TRBV7-2	.	TRBD1	TRBJ2-4
CASSLTLPGLAGSCVF	TGTGCCAGCAGCCTAACTCTCCCGGGACTAGCGGGATCGTGTGTCTTC	TRBV27	.	TRBD2	TRBJ2-4
CASGLVTGATPYGYTF	TGTGCTAGTGGTTTGGTCACAGGAGCCACCCCATATGGCTACACCTTC	TRBV12-5	.	.	TRBJ1-2
CAVIVGQGSYGYTF	TGTGCCGTAATTGTTGGACAGGGGAGCTATGGCTACACCTTC	TRBV2	.	TRBD1	TRBJ1-2
CASSFPSGAYNEQFF	TGTGCCAGCAGCTTCCCTAGCGGGGCCTACAATGAGCAGTTCTTC	TRBV7-9	.	TRBD2	TRBJ2-1
CASSREGGRTNEKLFF	TGTGCCAGCAGCCGGGAGGGGGGCAGGACTAATGAAAAACTGTTTTTT	TRBV14	.	.	TRBJ1-4
CASSYSNPSQFTQYF	TGTGCCAGCAGTTACTCGAACCCTAGCCAATTCACGCAGTATTTT	TRBV6-6	.	.	TRBJ2-3
CASGSGRDPDEQFF	TGTGCCTCAGGGAGCGGGAGGGACCCCGATGAGCAGTTCTTC	TRBV10-3	.	TRBD2	TRBJ2-1
CASSRERQGSYGYTF	TGTGCCAGCAGCCGAGAGAGACAGGGAAGCTATGGCTACACCTTC	TRBV27	.	TRBD1	TRBJ1-2
CASSDSGTSGTPSSYNEQFF	TGTGCCAGCAGCGATAGCGGGACTAGCGGGACCCCAAGCTCCTACAATGAGCAGTTCTTC	TRBV5-4	few	TRBD2	TRBJ2-1
CASRVTGAEKLFF	TGTGCCAGCAGGGTGACAGGGGCGGAAAAACTGTTTTTT	TRBV27	.	TRBD1	TRBJ1-4
CASTNGTGAPGLPYEQYF	TGCGCCAGCACCAACGGGACAGGGGCGCCGGGACTACCCTACGAGCAGTACTTC	TRBV5-1	once	TRBD1	TRBJ2-7
CASSPGTGGYEQYF	TGTGCCAGCAGCCCCGGGACAGGGGGCTACGAGCAGTACTTC	TRBV4-2	.	TRBD1	TRBJ2-7
CASSPGQRQETQYF	TGTGCCAGCTCCCCAGGACAGAGACAAGAGACCCAGTACTTC	TRBV2	.	.	TRBJ2-5
CASSLGLPGPGSYNEQFF	TGTGCCAGCAGCTTAGGGCTTCCGGGTCCTGGATCCTACAATGAGCAGTTCTTC	TRBV7-2	.	.	TRBJ2-1
CSVEVWVGTSGRIHHTQYF	TGCAGCGTTGAAGTCTGGGTTGGGACTAGCGGGAGGATTCACCATACGCAGTATTTT	TRBV29-1	.	TRBD2	TRBJ2-3
CSVTPGQGRNEQFF	TGCAGCGTTACGCCGGGACAGGGTCGCAATGAGCAGTTCTTC	TRBV29-1	.	TRBD1	TRBJ2-1
CASTTGTSVSYEQYF	TGTGCCAGCACCACCGGGACTAGCGTCTCCTACGAGCAGTACTTC	TRBV2	.	TRBD2	TRBJ2-7
CASSFGQEFAEQYF	TGCGCCAGCAGCTTCGGACAGGAGTTTGCCGAGCAGTACTTC	TRBV4-3	few	TRBD1	TRBJ2-7
CASSLQTGEHGYTF	TGCGCCAGCAGCTTACAAACAGGGGAACATGGCTACACCTTC	TRBV5-1	.	TRBD1	TRBJ1-2
CASSPYAGNTGELFF	TGCGCCAGCAGCCCTTATGCAGGGAACACCGGGGAGCTGTTTTTT	TRBV4-3	once	.	TRBJ2-2
CASRGQGSNEKLFF	TGTGCCAGCAGGGGACAGGGTAGTAATGAAAAACTGTTTTTT	TRBV25-1	.	TRBD1	TRBJ1-4
CASSSDLIQGNTEAFF	TGTGCCAGCAGCTCGGATCTAATTCAGGGGAACACTGAAGCTTTCTTT	TRBV11-3	once	.	TRBJ1-1
CASSRVYKNIQYF	TGTGCCAGCTCGAGGGTGTACAAAAACATTCAGTACTTC	TRBV28	.	.	TRBJ2-4
CASSPRTANTGELFF	TGTGCCAGCAGCCCCCGGACAGCGAACACCGGGGAGCTGTTTTTT	TRBV7-6	.	.	TRBJ2-2
CASSFGQGGNTIYF	TGTGCCAGCAGCTTTGGACAGGGGGGGAACACCATATATTTT	TRBV5-6	once	TRBD1	TRBJ1-3
CASSPSIQGASDTQYF	TGTGCCAGCTCACCAAGTATTCAGGGGGCGTCAGATACGCAGTATTTT	TRBV18	.	TRBD1	TRBJ2-3
CSVEKGLTTSTDTQYF	TGCAGCGTTGAAAAGGGGCTTACCACTAGCACAGATACGCAGTATTTT	TRBV29-1	.	.	TRBJ2-3
CASSLKGAEAFF	TGTGCCAGCAGTTTGAAGGGGGCTGAAGCTTTCTTT	TRBV28	few	.	TRBJ1-1
CASSVRTSVLETQYF	TGCGCCAGCAGCGTCCGGACTAGCGTTTTAGAGACCCAGTACTTC	TRBV4-3	.	TRBD2	TRBJ2-5
CASSIDSSYEQYF	TGTGCCAGTAGTATTGACAGTAGTTACGAGCAGTACTTC	TRBV19	.	.	TRBJ2-7
CASSRLAGGSYNEQFF	TGCGCCAGCAGCCGACTAGCGGGGGGATCCTACAATGAGCAGTTCTTC	TRBV4-3	.	TRBD2	TRBJ2-1
CASRGDQNSNQPQHF	TGTGCCAGCAGAGGGGATCAAAATAGCAATCAGCCCCAGCATTTT	TRBV6-1	.	.	TRBJ1-5
CASSPQAGQGDGYTF	TGTGCCAGCTCACCACAGGCGGGACAGGGCGATGGCTACACCTTC	TRBV18	.	TRBD1	TRBJ1-2
CASRGQAANTGELFF	TGTGCCAGCAGAGGACAGGCCGCGAACACCGGGGAGCTGTTTTTT	TRBV6-5	few	TRBD1	TRBJ2-2
CASSLSVAGFSGANVLTF	TGTGCCAGCAGTTTATCCGTAGCGGGTTTCTCTGGGGCCAACGTCCTGACTTTC	TRBV27	few	TRBD2	TRBJ2-6